The TCR beta chain described here comes from a study of blood T cell repertoires in COVID-19. As processed by the authors: Scientists estimated how many nucleated cells there were by amplifying reference gene primers. Using immunoSEQ multiplex PCR, the repertoire was profiled, and TCRdb retains in-frame clones only, with some absent. V, J and clone size are those of that table, while D and trimming were read from the DNA. Among about 300,000 clones, 85% were seen once, and the ten largest hold 2.5%. Trimming took 4 bases from V and 5 from J; bases not matched to a gene: 9. The CDR3 length is 15 residues. Germline V CDR1 and CDR2: SGHRS, YFSETQ.

The sample taken for sequencing was PBMCs or T cells enriched from blood (not recorded which). This TCR was sampled from a woman aged 50 to 60 who had recovered from COVID-19. The V call is TRBV5-1, the J call TRBJ2-3, with 8 bases identical to TRBD1. The CDR3 reads CASSPEGRGLDTQYF. The CDR3, as DNA: TGCGCCAGCAGCCCCGAGGGCAGGGGGCTAGATACGCAGTATTTT.